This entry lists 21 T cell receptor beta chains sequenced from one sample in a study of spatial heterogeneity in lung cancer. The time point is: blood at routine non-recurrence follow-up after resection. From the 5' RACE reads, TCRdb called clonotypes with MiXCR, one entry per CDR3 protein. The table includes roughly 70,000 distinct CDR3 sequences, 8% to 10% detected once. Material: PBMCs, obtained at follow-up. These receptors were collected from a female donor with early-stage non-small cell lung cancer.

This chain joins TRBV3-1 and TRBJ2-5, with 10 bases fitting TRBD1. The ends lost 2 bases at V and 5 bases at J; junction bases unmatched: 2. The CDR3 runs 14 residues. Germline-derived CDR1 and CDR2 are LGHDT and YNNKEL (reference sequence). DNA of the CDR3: TGTGCCAGCAGCCAACGACAGGGGGCGGAGACCCAGTACTTC. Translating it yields CASSQRQGAETQYF.

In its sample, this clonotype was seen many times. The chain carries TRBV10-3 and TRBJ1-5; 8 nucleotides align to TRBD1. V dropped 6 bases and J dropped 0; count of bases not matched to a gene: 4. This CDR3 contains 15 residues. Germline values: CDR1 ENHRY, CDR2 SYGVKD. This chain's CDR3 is CAIRGTGDSNQPQHF. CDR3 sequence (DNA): TGTGCCATCAGGGGGACAGGAGATAGCAATCAGCCCCAGCATTTT.

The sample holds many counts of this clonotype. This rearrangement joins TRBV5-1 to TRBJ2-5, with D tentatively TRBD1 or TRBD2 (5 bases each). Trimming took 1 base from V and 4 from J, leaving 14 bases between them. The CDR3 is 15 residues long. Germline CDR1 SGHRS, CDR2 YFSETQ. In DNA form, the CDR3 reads TGCGCCAGCAGCTTGCCCGGGGACGTGGGAGAGACCCAGTACTTC. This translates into CASSLPGDVGETQYF. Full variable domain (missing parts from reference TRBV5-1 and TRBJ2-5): KAGVTQTPRYLIKTRGQQVTLSCSPISGHRSVSWYQQTPGQGLQFLFEYFSETQRNKGNFPGRFSGRQFSNSRSEMNVSTLELGDSALYLCASSLPGDVGETQYFGPGTRLLVL.

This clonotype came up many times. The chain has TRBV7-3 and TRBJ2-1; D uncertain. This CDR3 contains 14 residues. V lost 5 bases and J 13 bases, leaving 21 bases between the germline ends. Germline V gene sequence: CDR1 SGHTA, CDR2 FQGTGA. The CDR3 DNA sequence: TGTGCCAGCAGCCCCGGTGGCGGATATTGGGTCCAGTTCTTC. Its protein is CASSPGGGYWVQFF.

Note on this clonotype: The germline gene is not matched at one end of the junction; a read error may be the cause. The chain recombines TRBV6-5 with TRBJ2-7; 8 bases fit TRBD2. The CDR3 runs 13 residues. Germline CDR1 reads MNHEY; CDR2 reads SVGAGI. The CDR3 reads CASSSIQTGSGVF. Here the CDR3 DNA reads TGTGCCAGCAGTTCAATCCAGACAGGTAGCGGGGTGTTC.

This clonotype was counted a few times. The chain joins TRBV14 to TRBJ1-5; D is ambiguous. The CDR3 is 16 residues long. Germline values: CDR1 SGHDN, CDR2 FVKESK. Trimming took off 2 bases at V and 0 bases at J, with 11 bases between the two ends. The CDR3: CASSQSLRVSNQPQHF. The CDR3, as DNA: TGTGCCAGCAGCCAATCGTTAAGGGTTAGCAATCAGCCCCAGCATTTT.

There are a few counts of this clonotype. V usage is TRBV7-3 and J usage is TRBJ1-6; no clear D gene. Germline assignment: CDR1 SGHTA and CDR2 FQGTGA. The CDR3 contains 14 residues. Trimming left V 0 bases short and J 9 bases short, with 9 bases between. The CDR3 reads CASSLTPSGSPLHF. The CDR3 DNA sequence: TGTGCCAGCAGCTTAACTCCCTCGGGTTCACCCCTCCACTTT.

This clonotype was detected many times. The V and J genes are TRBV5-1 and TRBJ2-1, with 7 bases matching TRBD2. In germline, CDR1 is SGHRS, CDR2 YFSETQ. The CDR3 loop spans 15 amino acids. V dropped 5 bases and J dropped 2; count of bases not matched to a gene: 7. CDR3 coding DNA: TGCGCCAGCAGGGACGCGGGAGCGGCCTACAATGAGCAGTTCTTC. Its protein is CASRDAGAAYNEQFF.

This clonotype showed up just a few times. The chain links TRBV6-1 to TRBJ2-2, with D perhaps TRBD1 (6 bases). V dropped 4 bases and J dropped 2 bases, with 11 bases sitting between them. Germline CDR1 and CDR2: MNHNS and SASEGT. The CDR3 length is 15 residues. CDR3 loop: CASSGRDKNTGELFF. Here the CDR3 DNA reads TGTGCCAGCAGTGGTCGGGACAAAAACACCGGGGAGCTGTTTTTT.

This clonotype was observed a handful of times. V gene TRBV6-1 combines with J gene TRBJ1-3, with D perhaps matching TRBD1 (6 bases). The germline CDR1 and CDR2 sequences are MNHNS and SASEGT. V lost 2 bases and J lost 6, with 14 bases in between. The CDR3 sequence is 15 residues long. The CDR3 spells CASSEHGQSTNTIYF. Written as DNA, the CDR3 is TGTGCCAGCAGTGAACACGGACAGTCAACAAACACCATATATTTT.

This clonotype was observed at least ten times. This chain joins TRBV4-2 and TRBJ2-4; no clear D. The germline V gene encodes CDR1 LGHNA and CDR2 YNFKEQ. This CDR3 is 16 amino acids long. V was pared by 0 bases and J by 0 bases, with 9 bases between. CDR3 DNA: TGTGCCAGCAGCCAAGACGGCCCACTAGCCAAAAACATTCAGTACTTC. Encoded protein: CASSQDGPLAKNIQYF.

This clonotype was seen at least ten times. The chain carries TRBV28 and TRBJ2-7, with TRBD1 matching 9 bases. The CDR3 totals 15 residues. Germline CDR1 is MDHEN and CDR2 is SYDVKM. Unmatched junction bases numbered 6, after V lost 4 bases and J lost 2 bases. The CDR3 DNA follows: TGTGCCAGCAGTTCCACAGGGGGCGGCACCTACGAGCAGTACTTC. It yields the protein CASSSTGGGTYEQYF.

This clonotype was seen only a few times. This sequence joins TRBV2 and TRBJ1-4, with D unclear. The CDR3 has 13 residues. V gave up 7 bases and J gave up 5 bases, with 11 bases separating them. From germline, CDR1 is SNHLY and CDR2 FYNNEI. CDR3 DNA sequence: TGTGCCAGCAACCAGGTCCCGAATGAAAAACTGTTTTTT. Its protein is CASNQVPNEKLFF.

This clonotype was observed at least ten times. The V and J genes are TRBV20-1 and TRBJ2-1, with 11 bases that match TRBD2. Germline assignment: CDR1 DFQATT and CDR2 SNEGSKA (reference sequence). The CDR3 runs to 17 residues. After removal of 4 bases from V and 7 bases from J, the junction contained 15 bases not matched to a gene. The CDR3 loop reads CSAKSGTSGSWGNEQFF. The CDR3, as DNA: TGCAGTGCTAAATCCGGGACTAGCGGATCCTGGGGGAATGAGCAGTTCTTC.

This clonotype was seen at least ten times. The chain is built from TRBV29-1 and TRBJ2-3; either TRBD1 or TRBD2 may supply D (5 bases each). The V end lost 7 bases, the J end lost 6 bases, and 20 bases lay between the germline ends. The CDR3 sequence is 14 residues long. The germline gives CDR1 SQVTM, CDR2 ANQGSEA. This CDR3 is CSAIETRGADTQYF. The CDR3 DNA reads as TGCAGCGCCATCGAAACTAGGGGTGCGGATACGCAGTATTTT.

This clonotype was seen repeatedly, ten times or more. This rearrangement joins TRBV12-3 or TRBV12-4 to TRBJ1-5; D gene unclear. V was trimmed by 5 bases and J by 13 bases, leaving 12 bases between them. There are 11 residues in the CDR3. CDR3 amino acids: CASSLQRAQHF. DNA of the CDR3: TGTGCCAGCAGTCTCCAGAGGGCACAGCATTTT.

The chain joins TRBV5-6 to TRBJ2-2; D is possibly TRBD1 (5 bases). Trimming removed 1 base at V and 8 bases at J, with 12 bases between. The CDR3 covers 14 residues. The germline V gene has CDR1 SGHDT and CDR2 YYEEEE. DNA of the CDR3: TGTGCCAGCAGCTTGCTAGGGGCGCTAGGGGAGCTGTTTTTT. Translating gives CASSLLGALGELFF.

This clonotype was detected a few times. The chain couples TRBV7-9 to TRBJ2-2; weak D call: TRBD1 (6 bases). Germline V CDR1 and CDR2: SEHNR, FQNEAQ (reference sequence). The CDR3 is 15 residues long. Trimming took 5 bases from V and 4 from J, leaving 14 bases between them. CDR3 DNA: TGTGCCAGCAGCCCATGGACAGAGAGCACCGGGGAGCTGTTTTTT. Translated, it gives CASSPWTESTGELFF. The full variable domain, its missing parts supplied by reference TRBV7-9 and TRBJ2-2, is DTGVSQNPRHKITKRGQNVTFRCDPISEHNRLYWYRQTLGQGPEFLTYFQNEAQLEKSRLLSDRFSAERPKGSFSTLEIQRTEQGDSAMYLCASSPWTESTGELFFGEGSRLTVL.

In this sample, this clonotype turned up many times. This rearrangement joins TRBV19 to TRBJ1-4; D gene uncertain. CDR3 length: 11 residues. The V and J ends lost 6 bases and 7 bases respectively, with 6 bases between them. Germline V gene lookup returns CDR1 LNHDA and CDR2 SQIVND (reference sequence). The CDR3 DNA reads TGTGCCAGTAGGAGGAGTGAAAAACTGTTTTTT. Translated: CASRRSEKLFF.

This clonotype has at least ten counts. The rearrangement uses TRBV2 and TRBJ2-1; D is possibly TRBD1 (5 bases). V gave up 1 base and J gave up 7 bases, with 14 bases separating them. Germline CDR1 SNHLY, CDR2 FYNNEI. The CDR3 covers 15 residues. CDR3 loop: CASSEGVQKGNEQFF. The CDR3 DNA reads TGTGCCAGCAGTGAAGGGGTCCAGAAGGGGAATGAGCAGTTCTTC.

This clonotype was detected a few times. CDR3 residues: CASSLSRRQESSYEQYF. In DNA form, the CDR3 reads TGTGCCAGCAGTCTTTCTCGGCGACAGGAGAGCTCCTACGAGCAGTACTTC. The rearrangement links TRBV27 to TRBJ2-7, with TRBD1 as a possible D gene (6 bases). Germline assignment: CDR1 MNHEY and CDR2 SMNVEV (reference sequence). This CDR3 has 17 residues. With 5 bases removed from V and 0 bases from J, the gap between germline ends came to 20 bases.